Listed here are 15 T cell receptor beta chains from one sample, sequenced in a study of cytomegalovirus exposure and HLA in healthy donors. Use of 60 Vbeta and 13 Jbeta primers characterized the PCR. TCRdb keeps only in-frame clones here, not all; method: immunoSEQ multiplex PCR. Of roughly 200,000 clones listed, approximately 70% were seen once; the top ten hold less than 3%. Sequencing was done on a sample of PBMCs. The receptors were gathered from a man between 40 and 49 years old in good health and CMV-seropositive.

The genes are TRBV6-6 and TRBJ2-5; TRBD2 might be the D (5 bases). CDR3 length: 15 amino acids. Germline CDR1 and CDR2: MNHNY and SVGAGI (reference sequence). V was shortened by 0 bases and J by 5 bases, with 13 bases between the two germline ends. This chain's CDR3 is CASSYSEALGETQYF. The CDR3 region has the DNA TGTGCCAGCAGTTACTCGGAGGCCTTGGGGGAGACCCAGTACTTC.

This chain joins TRBV2 and TRBJ1-3, with a possible D match to TRBD1 (6 bases). V lost 6 bases, J lost 0 bases, and 12 bases lay in between. Germline V gives CDR1 SNHLY, CDR2 FYNNEI. The CDR3 totals 15 residues. The CDR3 loop reads CASRVDSSSGNTIYF. The CDR3 DNA follows: TGTGCCAGCAGGGTGGACAGTTCCTCTGGAAACACCATATATTTT.

V usage is TRBV28 and J usage is TRBJ1-2; 8 bases agree with TRBD1. The junction had 8 bases not matched to a gene; V was cut back by 4 bases and J by 7 bases. Germline CDR1 and CDR2: MDHEN and SYDVKM. This CDR3 has 14 amino acids. For the CDR3, the DNA is TGTGCCAGCAGTTCGACAGGGGCCTACGGTGGCTACACCTTC. Translated, it gives CASSSTGAYGGYTF.

The rearrangement links TRBV4-1 to TRBJ2-7; 9 positions agree with TRBD1. Germline-derived CDR1 and CDR2 are MGHRA and YSYEKL. The junction had 3 bases not matched to a gene; V was cut back by 3 bases and J by 6 bases. This CDR3 contains 13 residues. CDR3 DNA: TGCGCCAGCAGCCAGGTGACAGGGGGCGAGCAGTACTTC. Translation gives CASSQVTGGEQYF.

The chain recombines TRBV9 with TRBJ2-3; 8 positions match TRBD2. Trimming took 0 bases from V and 2 from J; bases not matched to a gene: 2. The CDR3 covers 15 residues. Germline CDR1 reads SGDLS; CDR2 reads YYNGEE. The CDR3 DNA reads TGTGCCAGCAGCGTAGGAGCGGGGGTCACAGATACGCAGTATTTT. This gives the protein CASSVGAGVTDTQYF.

The rearrangement links TRBV7-9 to TRBJ2-5; TRBD2 aligns across 10 bases. CDR1 and CDR2 (germline): SEHNR, FQNEAQ (reference sequence). V shed 1 base and J 4 bases; nucleotides not matched to a gene: 3. This CDR3 has 15 residues. The CDR3 loop reads CASSLGAGGRETQYF. CDR3 coding DNA: TGTGCCAGCAGCTTAGGAGCGGGGGGGCGAGAGACCCAGTACTTC.

The chain combines TRBV5-6 with TRBJ2-3, with 8 positions matching TRBD2. The CDR3 totals 17 residues. Germline CDR1 SGHDT, CDR2 YYEEEE. Trimming at V came to 4 bases and at J to 1 base, leaving 11 bases not matched to a gene. The CDR3 region has the DNA TGTGCCAGCAGCCTGCCGGGGGGGACCCTTCGCACAGATACGCAGTATTTT. Protein product: CASSLPGGTLRTDTQYF.

J is TRBJ2-7 and V is TRBV7-2; 8 bases agree with TRBD2. The germline V gene has CDR1 SGHTA and CDR2 FQGNSA. With V trimmed by 1 base and J by 0 bases, 5 bases remained unmatched. CDR3 size: 16 residues. The CDR3 protein is CASSLVSGVTSYEQYF. The DNA of the CDR3 is TGTGCCAGCAGCTTAGTTAGCGGGGTCACCTCCTACGAGCAGTACTTC.

The rearrangement uses TRBV4-3 and TRBJ1-5; D might be TRBD1 (5 bases). The CDR3 has 17 residues. Germline V CDR1 and CDR2: LGHNA, YSLEER. V dropped 3 bases and J dropped 2 bases, with 17 bases sitting between them. The CDR3 loop reads CASSHRAGFLGNQPQHF. The CDR3 DNA follows: TGCGCCAGCAGCCACAGGGCGGGGTTTTTGGGCAATCAGCCCCAGCATTTT.

This clone was counted a few times. The chain couples TRBV27 to TRBJ1-5, with D possibly matching TRBD1 (6 bases). V gave up 5 bases and J gave up 6 bases, with 14 bases separating them. From germline, CDR1 is MNHEY and CDR2 SMNVEV (reference sequence). This CDR3 is 14 amino acids long. CDR3 nucleotide sequence: TGTGCCAGCAGTCCCTACAGGGAGGGTCAGCCCCAGCATTTT. Protein product: CASSPYREGQPQHF.

The V call is TRBV5-6, the J call TRBJ1-2; TRBD1 matches at 11 bases. Germline lookup yields CDR1 SGHDT and CDR2 YYEEEE. This CDR3 contains 14 residues. V shed 4 bases, J shed 8 bases, and the junction held 7 bases outside the gene matches. For the CDR3, the DNA is TGTGCCAGCAGCCTGGGACAGGGGGGGAGAGGCTACACCTTC. It is translated as CASSLGQGGRGYTF.

The chain is built from TRBV5-6 and TRBJ2-2, with TRBD2 as a possible D gene (6 bases). V was pared by 0 bases and J by 4 bases, with 10 bases between. The CDR3 runs 15 residues. CDR1 is SGHDT and CDR2 is YYEEEE in the germline V gene. For the CDR3, the DNA is TGTGCCAGCAGCTTGGGACTAGTTGGCACCGGGGAGCTGTTTTTT. Encoded protein: CASSLGLVGTGELFF. The full variable domain, rest sourced from reference TRBV5-6 and TRBJ2-2, is DAGVTQSPTHLIKTRGQQVTLRCSPKSGHDTVSWYQQALGQGPQFIFQYYEEEERQRGNFPDRFSGHQFPNYSSELNVNALLLGDSALYLCASSLGLVGTGELFFGEGSRLTVL.

The chain employs TRBV7-8 and TRBJ2-7, with 8 bases that match TRBD2. The germline V gene encodes CDR1 SGHVS and CDR2 FQNEAQ. The CDR3 consists of 15 residues. Unmatched junction bases numbered 8, after V lost 7 bases and J lost 0 bases. CDR3 region: CASIPGRVSSYEQYF. CDR3 in DNA: TGTGCCAGCATCCCCGGGAGGGTCAGCTCCTACGAGCAGTACTTC. Variable domain in full (rest from reference TRBV7-8 and TRBJ2-7): GAGVSQSPRYKVAKRGQDVALRCDPISGHVSLFWYQQALGQGPEFLTYFQNEAQLDKSGLPSDRFFAERPEGSVSTLKIQRTQQEDSAVYLCASIPGRVSSYEQYFGPGTRLTVT.

The rearrangement links TRBV6-1 to TRBJ2-7; maybe TRBD2 (6 bases). CDR3 length equals 17 residues. In germline, CDR1 is MNHNS, CDR2 SASEGT. Trimming cost V 0 bases and J 4 bases, with 19 bases left between them. The DNA of the CDR3 is TGTGCCAGCAGTGAAGCGCTCAGGATTTCAGGGAGGTACGAGCAGTACTTC. The encoded protein is CASSEALRISGRYEQYF.

This clone was seen only once. The genes are TRBV6-6 and TRBJ1-1; 7 bases are shared with TRBD1. The germline gives CDR1 MNHNY, CDR2 SVGAGI (reference sequence). The CDR3 covers 13 residues. The V gene end was trimmed by 4 bases and the J gene end by 5 bases; junction bases not matched to a gene: 4. CDR3 DNA sequence: TGTGCCAGCAGTTTTGACAGGGTAACTGAAGCTTTCTTT. This gives the protein CASSFDRVTEAFF.